A selection of T cell receptor beta chains follows, all from one sample in a study of CD8 T cells in ankylosing spondylitis. Using its own MiXCR run on the 5' RACE reads, TCRdb lists one record per CDR3 protein. The data hold about 540,000 distinct CDR3 sequences, with 10% to 15% observed a single time. What was sequenced was blood, either unsorted or a sorted T cell fraction (not recorded which). These TCRs come from a male donor with ankylosing spondylitis. Both conserved end residues are part of each CDR3. Each record gives: J gene, clone size, D gene, V gene, CDR3 DNA, CDR3 protein. The D gene is left open where the match is weak. Clone size is not always given. Where it is, it says once, few, many or a class for expanded clones.

J: TRBJ2-5
size: many
D: NA
V: TRBV5-1
DNA: TGCGCCAGCAGCCCACTGGATGGGATTGGGCAACTTCCCCAGTACTTC
CDR3: CASSPLDGIGQLPQYF

J: TRBJ1-2
size: NA
D: TRBD1
V: TRBV6-1
DNA: TGTGCCAGCAGTGAAGCGATAATAGGGGGGACAGTGGCTTCGGGCTACACCTTC
CDR3: CASSEAIIGGTVASGYTF

J: TRBJ2-1
size: few
D: TRBD2
V: TRBV25-1
DNA: TGTGCCAGCAGTGAATGGGAGGGCCGGGATGAGCAGTTCTTC
CDR3: CASSEWEGRDEQFF

J: TRBJ2-1
size: many
D: NA
V: TRBV7-7
DNA: TGTGCCAGCAGCTTAGCAAGGGGGAGCTACAATGAGCAGTTCTTC
CDR3: CASSLARGSYNEQFF

J: TRBJ2-6
size: few
D: NA
V: TRBV5-1
DNA: TGCGCCAGCACCTTTGGGCCTTCTGGGGCCAACGTCCTGACTTTC
CDR3: CASTFGPSGANVLTF

J: TRBJ1-4
size: few
D: NA
V: TRBV5-1
DNA: TGCGCCAGCAGCTTCCAAGGAGAGGTTCCGAATGAAAAACTGTTTTTT
CDR3: CASSFQGEVPNEKLFF

J: TRBJ2-2
size: few
D: TRBD1
V: TRBV5-1
DNA: TGCGCCAGCAGCTCCTCGCGACAGGGTCACACCGGGGAGCTGTTTTTT
CDR3: CASSSSRQGHTGELFF

J: TRBJ2-1
size: few
D: TRBD2
V: TRBV11-2
DNA: TGTGCCAGCAGCTTAGTAGGGACTAGCGCCGTCCTCCCCAATGAGCAGTTCTTC
CDR3: CASSLVGTSAVLPNEQFF

J: TRBJ1-5
size: many
D: TRBD1
V: TRBV12-3/TRBV12-4
DNA: TGTGCCAGCAGTCCGGGACAGAATAGCAATCAGCCCCAGCATTTT
CDR3: CASSPGQNSNQPQHF

J: TRBJ2-2
size: NA
D: TRBD1
V: TRBV18
DNA: TGTGCCAGCTCAGATGGACGAGACAGGGTGACCGGGGAGCTGTTTTTT
CDR3: CASSDGRDRVTGELFF

J: TRBJ2-1
size: few
D: NA
V: TRBV3-1
DNA: TGTGCCAGCAGCTTGCACGGGGAGAACAATGAGCAGTTCTTC
CDR3: CASSLHGENNEQFF

J: TRBJ2-6
size: NA
D: NA
V: TRBV2
DNA: TGTGCCAGCAGCGAGGGCGGGGCCAACGTCCTGACTTTC
CDR3: CASSEGGANVLTF

J: TRBJ2-7
size: once
D: NA
V: TRBV25-1
DNA: TGTGCCAGCAGTGAGAGGTCGGGGGCCTACGAGCAGTACTTC
CDR3: CASSERSGAYEQYF

J: TRBJ2-1
size: NA
D: NA
V: TRBV6-5
DNA: TGTGCCAGCAGCCACTCCTCGGAAAGCTCCTACAATGAGCAGTTCTTC
CDR3: CASSHSSESSYNEQFF

J: TRBJ1-6
size: few
D: NA
V: TRBV5-1
DNA: TGCGCCAGCAGCTTGGGGCAGATAAACAATTCACCCCTCCACTTT
CDR3: CASSLGQINNSPLHF

J: TRBJ2-1
size: NA
D: NA
V: TRBV6-1
DNA: TGTGCCAGCAGCCCTATCGGGAGTGGCTCCTACAATGAGCAGTTCTTC
CDR3: CASSPIGSGSYNEQFF

J: TRBJ1-4
size: many
D: NA
V: TRBV5-1
DNA: TGCGCCAGCAGCTTTTCGGGGGGAGACGAAAAACTGTTTTTT
CDR3: CASSFSGGDEKLFF

J: TRBJ2-3
size: many
D: NA
V: TRBV2
DNA: TGTGCCAGCCACGTTGGCACAGATACGCAGTATTTT
CDR3: CASHVGTDTQYF

J: TRBJ2-1
size: many
D: NA
V: TRBV3-1
DNA: TGTGCCAGCAGCAAAAAACCCTGGCCCGGTGAGCAGTTCTTC
CDR3: CASSKKPWPGEQFF

J: TRBJ2-3
size: few
D: TRBD1
V: TRBV10-2
DNA: TGCGCCAGCATGACAGGGGCGGCAGATACGCAGTATTTT
CDR3: CASMTGAADTQYF

J: TRBJ2-2
size: NA
D: NA
V: TRBV20-1
DNA: TGCAGTGCTAGGCGGTCAGAGAACACCGGGGAGCTGTTTTTT
CDR3: CSARRSENTGELFF

J: TRBJ1-3
size: NA
D: NA
V: TRBV11-2
DNA: TGTGCCAGCAGCTTAGCAGCACGGTCCCTCGGAAACACCATATATTTT
CDR3: CASSLAARSLGNTIYF

J: TRBJ2-3
size: NA
D: NA
V: TRBV24-1
DNA: TGTGCCACCACCCCCGTACAGGACCCTAGCACAGATACGCAGTATTTT
CDR3: CATTPVQDPSTDTQYF

J: TRBJ2-1
size: few
D: NA
V: TRBV4-1
DNA: TGCGCCAGCAGCCCCAGACTTTACAATGAGCAGTTCTTC
CDR3: CASSPRLYNEQFF

J: TRBJ2-1
size: many
D: TRBD2
V: TRBV12-3/TRBV12-4
DNA: TGTGCCAGCAGTTTTTCGGGACTAGCGGGAGGGCCTCCGAGCTCCTACAATGAGCAGTTCTTC
CDR3: CASSFSGLAGGPPSSYNEQFF

J: TRBJ2-5
size: NA
D: TRBD2
V: TRBV20-1
DNA: TGCAGTGCTAGAGATTTTTCCCTAGCGGGAGAGAGAGAGACCCAGTACTTC
CDR3: CSARDFSLAGERETQYF

J: TRBJ2-1
size: many
D: TRBD2
V: TRBV3-1
DNA: TGTGCCAGCAGCACCCGGACTAGCGGGATGAGTGAGCAGTTCTTC
CDR3: CASSTRTSGMSEQFF

J: TRBJ2-3
size: NA
D: NA
V: TRBV15
DNA: TGTGCCACCAGCAGAGATAGGTTAGGCACTAGCACAGATACGCAGTATTTT
CDR3: CATSRDRLGTSTDTQYF

J: TRBJ2-1
size: many
D: NA
V: TRBV12-3/TRBV12-4
DNA: TGTGCCAGCACCAGTTTCTGGAGCTCCTACAATGAGCAGTTCTTC
CDR3: CASTSFWSSYNEQFF

J: TRBJ2-3
size: NA
D: NA
V: TRBV5-1
DNA: TGCGCCAGCAGCCAAACCCACAGGGAAAGGGATACGCAGTATTTT
CDR3: CASSQTHRERDTQYF

J: TRBJ2-5
size: few
D: TRBD1
V: TRBV7-2
DNA: TGTGCCAGCAGTCAGGAGGGGACAGGGGGCTGGGAGACCCAGTACTTC
CDR3: CASSQEGTGGWETQYF

J: TRBJ2-1
size: many
D: NA
V: TRBV29-1
DNA: TGCAGCGTTGGTGGGGGCCTGGCAGGGGATGAGCAGTTCTTC
CDR3: CSVGGGLAGDEQFF

J: TRBJ1-6
size: NA
D: NA
V: TRBV12-3/TRBV12-4
DNA: TGTGCCAGCAGTTCCCCACTTGGTATGACCTCACCCCTCCACTTT
CDR3: CASSSPLGMTSPLHF

J: TRBJ2-1
size: NA
D: TRBD1
V: TRBV20-1
DNA: TGCAGTGCTAGAGATTCCCGGACAGGGGATTACAATGAGCAGTTCTTC
CDR3: CSARDSRTGDYNEQFF

J: TRBJ2-5
size: NA
D: TRBD1
V: TRBV29-1
DNA: TGCAGCGCGGGACAGCCCCAAGAGACCCAGTACTTC
CDR3: CSAGQPQETQYF

J: TRBJ2-2
size: few
D: TRBD2
V: TRBV12-3/TRBV12-4
DNA: TGTGCCAGCAGTTTAACTAGCGGGAGGGAAGGCACCGGGGAGCTGTTTTTT
CDR3: CASSLTSGREGTGELFF

J: TRBJ2-5
size: few
D: NA
V: TRBV29-1
DNA: TGCAGCCCTGGGACCGGGGACGGGGAGACCCAGTACTTC
CDR3: CSPGTGDGETQYF

J: TRBJ2-5
size: NA
D: TRBD1
V: TRBV5-1
DNA: TGCGCCAGTACGGACAGGGAGAGGGAGACCCAGTACTTC
CDR3: CASTDRERETQYF

J: TRBJ2-1
size: NA
D: NA
V: TRBV7-6
DNA: TGTGCCAGCAGCCCCCTCGGAGTAGCTTCCGATGAGCAGTTCTTC
CDR3: CASSPLGVASDEQFF

J: TRBJ2-5
size: NA
D: TRBD2
V: TRBV3-1
DNA: TGTGCCAGCAGCCAAGGATCGGGACTACAAGAGACCCAGTACTTC
CDR3: CASSQGSGLQETQYF

J: TRBJ2-2
size: few
D: NA
V: TRBV5-8
DNA: TGTGCCAGCAGCTCCCAACGGGTCACCGGGGAGCTGTTTTTT
CDR3: CASSSQRVTGELFF

J: TRBJ1-1
size: few
D: NA
V: TRBV4-2
DNA: TGTGCCAGCAGCCAAGATGGACAAGGCGGGGTTGAAGCTTTCTTT
CDR3: CASSQDGQGGVEAFF

J: TRBJ2-1
size: few
D: NA
V: TRBV7-2
DNA: TGTGCCAGCAGCTCTACAGGGTGGGAGCAGTTCTTC
CDR3: CASSSTGWEQFF

J: TRBJ2-3
size: NA
D: TRBD2
V: TRBV20-1
DNA: TGCAGTGCTAGAGTTTTTCGGACTAGCGGGAGAATGAGCACAGATACGCAGTATTTT
CDR3: CSARVFRTSGRMSTDTQYF

J: TRBJ2-7
size: NA
D: TRBD1
V: TRBV15
DNA: TGTGCCACCAGCAGAGAGGGGACAGGGGGCTACGAGCAGTACTTC
CDR3: CATSREGTGGYEQYF

J: TRBJ2-7
size: few
D: TRBD2
V: TRBV29-1
DNA: TGCAGCGTTGAAAAGGGGACTAGCGGGAGGGCCGTTAACGAGCAGTACTTC
CDR3: CSVEKGTSGRAVNEQYF

J: TRBJ1-2
size: few
D: TRBD1
V: TRBV3-1
DNA: TGTGCCAGCAGCCAAGATGGCACAGGGGCAGCGAGCTACACCTTC
CDR3: CASSQDGTGAASYTF

J: TRBJ2-3
size: NA
D: NA
V: TRBV12-3/TRBV12-4
DNA: TGTGCCAGCAGTTTTGGTGTGTCAGATACGCAGTATTTT
CDR3: CASSFGVSDTQYF

J: TRBJ2-7
size: few
D: NA
V: TRBV20-1
DNA: TGCAGTGCTACGACCGGTGCCTACGAGCAGTACTTC
CDR3: CSATTGAYEQYF

J: TRBJ2-6
size: few
D: TRBD1
V: TRBV4-2
DNA: TGTGCCAGCAGCCCGTACACACAGGGGTCAGTCTCTGGGGCCAACGTCCTGACTTTC
CDR3: CASSPYTQGSVSGANVLTF

J: TRBJ1-4
size: many
D: NA
V: TRBV5-1
DNA: TGCGCCAGCAGTCAGGACGGAGCAAAAAGAAAACTGTTTTTT
CDR3: CASSQDGAKRKLFF

J: TRBJ1-5
size: NA
D: TRBD1
V: TRBV19
DNA: TGTGCCAGTAGTACACTCCGGGACAGGGAATACCGCAATCAGCCCCAGCATTTT
CDR3: CASSTLRDREYRNQPQHF

J: TRBJ2-3
size: NA
D: TRBD2
V: TRBV12-3/TRBV12-4
DNA: TGTGCCAGCAGTTTAGCAAGTAGCGGGAGGGCTGGGGGTACGCAGTATTTT
CDR3: CASSLASSGRAGGTQYF

J: TRBJ2-3
size: many
D: NA
V: TRBV4-2
DNA: TGTGCCAGCAGCCAAGACGGTACTAGCACAGATACGCAGTATTTT
CDR3: CASSQDGTSTDTQYF

J: TRBJ2-1
size: few
D: NA
V: TRBV13
DNA: TGTGCCAGCAGCTTTAGCGTCTATGAGCAGTTCTTC
CDR3: CASSFSVYEQFF